This T cell receptor (beta chain) was profiled in a study of cytomegalovirus exposure and HLA in healthy donors. About the research overall: Of roughly 400 genotyped donors, 81% grouped in the Caucasian-associated ancestry cluster.

Study results and caveats: Sequencing likely generated an artifact that appeared as a cluster of highly shared sequence variants. According to an earlier analysis, most TCR beta V segments yielded productive rearrangements about 90% or about 30% of the time.

PCR amplification relied on 60 Vbeta primers (plus 13 Jbeta primers). The data were produced by immunoSEQ multiplex PCR, yet TCRdb's version contains in-frame clones alone and is incomplete. The sample contains fewer than 150,000 clones, around three quarters of which appear only once. As to this clone: Antigen specificity is unknown.

Trimming removed 5 bases from V and 0 bases from J; junction bases left unmatched: 4. The CDR3 spans 18 residues. Germline loops: CDR1 LNHDA, CDR2 SQIVND (reference sequence). Likely unrecorded immune exposures existed in these nominally healthy donors. The V call is TRBV19, the J call TRBJ2-2, with 15 bases fitting TRBD2. This clonotype was sampled from a man in his forties in good health and CMV-seropositive. Sequencing was performed on PBMCs. The CDR3 DNA follows: TGTGCCAGTAGTCCGGGACTAGCGGGAGGCCCGAACACCGGGGAGCTGTTTTTT. Translating it yields CASSPGLAGGPNTGELFF.